This is a list of T cell receptor beta chains from one sample in a study of blood T cell repertoires in COVID-19. The data were produced by immunoSEQ multiplex PCR, yet TCRdb's version contains in-frame clones alone and is incomplete. This table has fewer than 250,000 clones, 80% to 85% appearing once. Specimen: peripheral blood. The receptors come from an elderly woman with COVID-19, enrolled during active disease. CDR3s include the opening cysteine and the closing phenylalanine or tryptophan. A D gene is named only where the DNA matches it firmly. Expanded clones are given a class, and other clones once, few, many or no size at all.

J gene	V gene	CDR3 length	D gene	clone size	CDR3 protein	CDR3 DNA
TRBJ1-1	TRBV18	17	TRBD1	NA	CASSPRQGRVANTEAFF	TGTGCCAGCTCACCAAGACAGGGAAGGGTGGCGAACACTGAAGCTTTCTTT
TRBJ2-7	TRBV7-2	14	NA	NA	CASSPHKASYEQYF	TGTGCCAGCAGCCCCCATAAAGCCTCCTACGAGCAGTACTTC
TRBJ1-1	TRBV6-1	14	NA	NA	CASSEETVNTEAFF	TGTGCCAGCAGTGAGGAGACGGTGAACACTGAAGCTTTCTTT
TRBJ1-3	TRBV5-1	15	TRBD1	NA	CASSLTGGSGNTIYF	TGCGCCAGCAGCTTGACAGGGGGCTCTGGAAACACCATATATTTT
TRBJ2-7	TRBV6-2/TRBV6-3	14	NA	NA	CASSQLRGPYEQYF	TGTGCCAGCAGTCAGCTGCGGGGCCCCTACGAGCAGTACTTC
TRBJ2-3	TRBV6-6	15	TRBD2	NA	CASSDGGTSTDTQYF	TGTGCCAGCAGTGACGGGGGGACCAGCACAGATACGCAGTATTTT
TRBJ2-3	TRBV4-1	15	TRBD1	NA	CASGRGEGAGDTQYF	TGCGCCAGCGGTCGTGGTGAGGGGGCCGGGGATACGCAGTATTTT
TRBJ2-7	TRBV28	15	TRBD1	once	CASSPSRTGYYEQYF	TGTGCCAGCAGTCCGTCCAGGACAGGGTACTACGAGCAGTACTTC
TRBJ2-1	TRBV6-5	14	TRBD1	NA	CASRGTGEYNEQFF	TGTGCCAGCAGGGGGACAGGAGAATACAATGAGCAGTTCTTC
TRBJ2-3	TRBV5-1	14	TRBD2	NA	CASSSLAGGDTQYF	TGCGCCAGCAGCTCCCTAGCGGGGGGGGATACGCAGTATTTT
TRBJ1-1	TRBV5-1	15	TRBD1	NA	CASSDVGQAPFEAFF	TGCGCCAGCAGCGACGTAGGACAGGCCCCCTTTGAAGCTTTCTTT
TRBJ2-3	TRBV2	13	TRBD2	NA	CAIPGRGGNTQYF	TGTGCCATCCCGGGCCGCGGGGGGAATACGCAGTATTTT
TRBJ1-1	TRBV6-5	15	TRBD1	NA	CASSRTGNFPTEAFF	TGTGCCAGTAGCCGGACAGGGAATTTTCCCACTGAAGCCTTCTTT
TRBJ2-1	TRBV29-1	11	NA	NA	CTGVYYNEQFF	TGCACCGGGGTATACTACAATGAGCAGTTCTTC
TRBJ1-2	TRBV5-1	14	NA	NA	CASSLEAGQGGYTF	TGCGCCAGCAGCTTGGAGGCAGGGCAAGGTGGCTACACCTTC
TRBJ1-2	TRBV2	12	NA	NA	CASSVGPQGYTF	TGTGCCAGCAGTGTGGGGCCTCAGGGCTACACCTTC
TRBJ1-2	TRBV9	20	NA	NA	CASSVQGPRAGGLPNYGYTF	TGTGCCAGCAGCGTACAGGGGCCGAGGGCTGGGGGTCTACCTAACTATGGCTACACCTTC
TRBJ2-1	TRBV10-3	16	TRBD1	NA	CAISESVRGSFDEQFF	TGTGCCATCAGTGAGTCGGTCAGGGGGTCTTTCGATGAGCAGTTCTTC
TRBJ2-3	TRBV7-8	15	TRBD1	NA	CASSRQGRLTDTQYF	TGTGCCAGCAGCCGACAGGGCAGGTTGACAGATACGCAGTATTTT
TRBJ2-4	TRBV19	16	NA	NA	CASSQGTAISKNIQYF	TGTGCCAGTAGTCAAGGGACTGCTATTTCCAAAAACATTCAGTACTTC
TRBJ1-2	TRBV12-3/TRBV12-4	13	NA	NA	CASSLTIRDGYTF	TGTGCCAGCAGTCTAACCATCAGGGATGGCTACACCTTC
TRBJ1-4	TRBV7-9	17	TRBD1	NA	CASSLSGTGVPSEKLFF	TGTGCCAGCAGCTTATCAGGGACAGGGGTTCCTAGTGAAAAACTGTTTTTT
TRBJ1-3	TRBV19	13	NA	NA	CASSESSGNTIYF	TGTGCCAGTAGCGAGAGCTCTGGAAACACCATATATTTT
TRBJ1-1	TRBV7-9	14	TRBD1	NA	CASSRQGKDTEAFF	TGTGCCAGCAGTCGACAGGGGAAGGACACTGAAGCTTTCTTT
TRBJ1-4	TRBV3-1/TRBV3-2	16	NA	NA	CASSHCWAGANEKLFF	TGTGCCAGCAGCCACTGTTGGGCCGGGGCTAATGAAAAACTGTTTTTT
TRBJ2-5	TRBV30	12	NA	NA	CAWSGTGGTQYF	TGTGCCTGGAGCGGGACCGGGGGGACCCAGTACTTC
TRBJ1-4	TRBV5-5	15	TRBD1	NA	CASTISGGRSEKLFF	TGTGCCAGCACCATTTCAGGGGGGAGGAGTGAAAAACTGTTTTTT
TRBJ2-2	TRBV6-5	14	NA	NA	CASSYSDLTGELFF	TGTGCCAGCAGTTACTCGGACTTAACCGGGGAGCTGTTTTTT
TRBJ1-1	TRBV15	17	NA	few	CATSRDSGGGTDTEAFF	TGTGCCACCAGCAGAGATTCGGGGGGCGGCACGGACACTGAAGCTTTCTTT
TRBJ1-5	TRBV6-5	15	NA	NA	CASKSVRYSNQPQHF	TGTGCCAGCAAATCGGTGAGGTATAGCAATCAGCCCCAGCATTTT
TRBJ1-2	TRBV5-1	16	TRBD1	NA	CASLDPGQGSSYGYTF	TGCGCCAGCCTTGACCCGGGACAGGGGTCTTCCTATGGCTACACCTTC
TRBJ1-2	TRBV28	14	NA	NA	CASSPGQSNYGYTF	TGTGCCAGCAGTCCGGGACAAAGTAACTATGGCTACACCTTC
TRBJ1-1	TRBV7-2	14	NA	NA	CASSSQGGNTEAFF	TGTGCCAGCAGCTCACAAGGCGGGAACACTGAAGCTTTCTTT
TRBJ1-5	TRBV12-3/TRBV12-4	12	NA	NA	CASSFGNQPQHF	TGTGCCAGCAGTTTCGGCAATCAGCCCCAGCATTTT
TRBJ1-5	TRBV28	11	NA	NA	CASTSSQPQHF	TGTGCCAGCACCTCGAGTCAGCCCCAGCATTTT
TRBJ2-2	TRBV5-4	11	NA	NA	CASSHTGELFF	TGTGCCAGTAGCCATACCGGGGAGCTGTTTTTT
TRBJ2-2	TRBV5-6	15	NA	NA	CASSLAAGYTGELFF	TGTGCCAGCAGCTTGGCCGCAGGCTACACCGGGGAGCTGTTTTTT
TRBJ2-3	TRBV10-3	11	NA	NA	CAISGRDTQYF	TGTGCCATCAGTGGGAGGGATACGCAGTATTTT
TRBJ2-7	TRBV11-2	15	TRBD1	NA	CASSLGQVLMGEQYF	TGTGCCAGCAGCCTGGGACAGGTTTTAATGGGGGAGCAGTACTTC
TRBJ1-1	TRBV10-3	16	NA	NA	CAISERIQGLNTEAFF	TGTGCCATCAGCGAAAGAATACAGGGATTGAACACTGAAGCTTTCTTT
TRBJ2-1	TRBV7-2	16	TRBD2	once	CASSPPSGGAGGEQFF	TGTGCCAGCAGCCCGCCTAGCGGGGGGGCCGGCGGTGAGCAGTTCTTC
TRBJ1-1	TRBV7-2	14	TRBD1	NA	CASSLGTGELGAFF	TGTGCCAGCAGCTTGGGGACAGGGGAACTAGGAGCTTTCTTT